Reported below is one T cell receptor beta chain. Its antigen is not identified. The record originates from a study of graft-versus-host responses after intestinal transplantation. The wider study: Multivisceral, liver-intestinal, or isolated intestinal transplants were given to recipients.

Profiling relied on immunoSEQ multiplex PCR, and the TCRdb table lists in-frame clones only, not all of them. The data hold tens of thousands of clones, with almost 95% observed a single time. Findings and limits, study-wide: Early post-transplant declines in HvG were associated with peak levels of circulating GvH clones. Detection of GvH clones occurred in recipient marrow, and some had their first appearance in ileum or blood. Individuals carrying graft-donor T cell macrochimerism showed high graft-versus-host to host-versus-graft clonal ratios in allografts.

Germline CDR1 reads SGHDT; CDR2 reads YYEEEE. Trimming left V 5 bases short and J 5 bases short, with 15 bases between. CDR3 length: 14 amino acids. The clonotype was recovered from a human donor who was the organ donor for an intestinal transplant. The sequences come from unstimulated CD4+ T cells sorted from spleen or lymph node cells, collected before transplant. This chain joins TRBV5-6 and TRBJ2-3; a weak D match, TRBD2 (6 bases). Here the CDR3 reads CASSPLARKDTQYF. The CDR3 DNA sequence: TGTGCCAGCAGTCCCCTAGCGAGGAAAGATACGCAGTATTTT.